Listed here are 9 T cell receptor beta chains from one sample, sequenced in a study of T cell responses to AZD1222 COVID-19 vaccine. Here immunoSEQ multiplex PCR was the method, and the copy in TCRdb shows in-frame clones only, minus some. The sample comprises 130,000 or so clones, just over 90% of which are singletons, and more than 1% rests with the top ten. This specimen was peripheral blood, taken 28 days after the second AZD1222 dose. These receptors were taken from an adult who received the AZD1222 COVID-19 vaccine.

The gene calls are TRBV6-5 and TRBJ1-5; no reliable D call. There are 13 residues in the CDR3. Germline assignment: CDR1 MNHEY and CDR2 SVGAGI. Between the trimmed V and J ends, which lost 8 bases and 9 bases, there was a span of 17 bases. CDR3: CASSPGLLGPQHF. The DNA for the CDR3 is TGTGCCAGCTCTCCCGGTCTCTTAGGGCCCCAGCATTTT.

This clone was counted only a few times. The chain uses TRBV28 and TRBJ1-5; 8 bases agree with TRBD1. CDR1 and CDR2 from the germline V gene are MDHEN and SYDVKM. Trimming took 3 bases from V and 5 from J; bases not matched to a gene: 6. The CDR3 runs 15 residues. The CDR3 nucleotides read TGTGCCAGCAGTTTTCCTCTGACAGGGGATCAGCCCCAGCATTTT. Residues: CASSFPLTGDQPQHF.

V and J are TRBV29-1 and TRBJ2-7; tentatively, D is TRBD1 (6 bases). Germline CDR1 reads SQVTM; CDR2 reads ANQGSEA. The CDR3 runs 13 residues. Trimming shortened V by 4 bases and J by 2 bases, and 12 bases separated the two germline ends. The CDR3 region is CSVATGTTYEQYF. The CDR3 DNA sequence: TGCAGCGTTGCGACAGGTACAACCTACGAGCAGTACTTC.

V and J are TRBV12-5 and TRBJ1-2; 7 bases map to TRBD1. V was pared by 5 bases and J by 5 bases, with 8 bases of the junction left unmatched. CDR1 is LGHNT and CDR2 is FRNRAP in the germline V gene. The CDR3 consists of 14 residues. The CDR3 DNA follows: TGTGCTAGTGGTCTTCCGGGACAGATATATGGCTACACCTTC. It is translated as CASGLPGQIYGYTF.

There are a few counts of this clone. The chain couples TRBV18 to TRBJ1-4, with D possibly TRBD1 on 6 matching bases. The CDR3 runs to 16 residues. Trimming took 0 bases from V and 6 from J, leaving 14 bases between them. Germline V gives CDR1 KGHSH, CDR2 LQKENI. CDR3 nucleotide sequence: TGTGCCAGCTCACCACCGGGCGCAGGGGTGGATGAAAAACTGTTTTTT. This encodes CASSPPGAGVDEKLFF.

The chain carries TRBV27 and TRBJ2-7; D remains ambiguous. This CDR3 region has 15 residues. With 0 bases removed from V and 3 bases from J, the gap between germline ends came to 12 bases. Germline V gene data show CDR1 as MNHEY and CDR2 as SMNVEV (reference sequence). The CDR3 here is CASSLSPASYYEQYF. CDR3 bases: TGTGCCAGCAGTTTATCGCCGGCCTCATACTACGAGCAGTACTTC.

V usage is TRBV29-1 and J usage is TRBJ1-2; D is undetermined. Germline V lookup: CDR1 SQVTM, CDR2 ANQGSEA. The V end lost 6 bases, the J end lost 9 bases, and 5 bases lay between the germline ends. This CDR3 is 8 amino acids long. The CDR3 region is CSVGRYTF. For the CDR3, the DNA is TGCAGCGTCGGACGCTACACCTTC.

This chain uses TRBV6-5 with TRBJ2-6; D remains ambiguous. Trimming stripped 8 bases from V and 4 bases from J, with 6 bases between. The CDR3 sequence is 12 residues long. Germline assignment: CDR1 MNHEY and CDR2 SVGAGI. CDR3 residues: CASSFGANVLTF. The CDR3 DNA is TGTGCCAGCTCCTTCGGGGCCAACGTCCTGACTTTC.

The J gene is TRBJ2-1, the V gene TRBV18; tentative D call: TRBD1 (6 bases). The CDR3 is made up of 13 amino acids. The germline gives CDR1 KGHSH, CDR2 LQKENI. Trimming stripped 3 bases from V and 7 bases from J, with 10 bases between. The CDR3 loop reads CASSPLQGNEQFF. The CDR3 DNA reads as TGTGCCAGCTCACCCTTACAGGGTAATGAGCAGTTCTTC.